The present entry profiles one T cell receptor (beta chain) with its context. Antigen specificity is unknown. These data belong to a study of beta chain features in type 1 diabetes. Findings of the study overall: Patients with type 1 diabetes carried fewer insertions and had more deletions at their VDJ junctions. When Type 1 diabetes patients were examined, their TCRB CDR3s proved moderately but significantly shorter in all four CD4+ subsets. Over-representation of high TCR-expressing cells was a possible consequence of cDNA sequencing.

Expressed TCRB transcripts were sequenced because the entire RNA isolate underwent reverse transcription. Produced via immunoSEQ multiplex PCR; TCRdb's table is partial and in-frame only. The table has a few hundred thousand clones, around 24% seen once; the top ten hold roughly 0.013%. Every participating donor gave one draw, a heparinised blood sample averaging around 120 mL. The trim removed 3 bases at V and 0 bases at J, leaving 2 bases unmatched. Germline V gene data show CDR1 as GTSNPN and CDR2 as SVGIG (reference sequence). This CDR3 comprises 14 residues. This clonotype originated in a woman in her 30s with type 1 diabetes. The chain uses TRBV30 and TRBJ2-7, with 10 bases matching TRBD2. Sequencing input: naive CD4+ T cells from blood. The CDR3 DNA sequence: TGTGCCTGGAGGGGACTAGCGAGCTCCTACGAGCAGTACTTC. Its translation: CAWRGLASSYEQYF.